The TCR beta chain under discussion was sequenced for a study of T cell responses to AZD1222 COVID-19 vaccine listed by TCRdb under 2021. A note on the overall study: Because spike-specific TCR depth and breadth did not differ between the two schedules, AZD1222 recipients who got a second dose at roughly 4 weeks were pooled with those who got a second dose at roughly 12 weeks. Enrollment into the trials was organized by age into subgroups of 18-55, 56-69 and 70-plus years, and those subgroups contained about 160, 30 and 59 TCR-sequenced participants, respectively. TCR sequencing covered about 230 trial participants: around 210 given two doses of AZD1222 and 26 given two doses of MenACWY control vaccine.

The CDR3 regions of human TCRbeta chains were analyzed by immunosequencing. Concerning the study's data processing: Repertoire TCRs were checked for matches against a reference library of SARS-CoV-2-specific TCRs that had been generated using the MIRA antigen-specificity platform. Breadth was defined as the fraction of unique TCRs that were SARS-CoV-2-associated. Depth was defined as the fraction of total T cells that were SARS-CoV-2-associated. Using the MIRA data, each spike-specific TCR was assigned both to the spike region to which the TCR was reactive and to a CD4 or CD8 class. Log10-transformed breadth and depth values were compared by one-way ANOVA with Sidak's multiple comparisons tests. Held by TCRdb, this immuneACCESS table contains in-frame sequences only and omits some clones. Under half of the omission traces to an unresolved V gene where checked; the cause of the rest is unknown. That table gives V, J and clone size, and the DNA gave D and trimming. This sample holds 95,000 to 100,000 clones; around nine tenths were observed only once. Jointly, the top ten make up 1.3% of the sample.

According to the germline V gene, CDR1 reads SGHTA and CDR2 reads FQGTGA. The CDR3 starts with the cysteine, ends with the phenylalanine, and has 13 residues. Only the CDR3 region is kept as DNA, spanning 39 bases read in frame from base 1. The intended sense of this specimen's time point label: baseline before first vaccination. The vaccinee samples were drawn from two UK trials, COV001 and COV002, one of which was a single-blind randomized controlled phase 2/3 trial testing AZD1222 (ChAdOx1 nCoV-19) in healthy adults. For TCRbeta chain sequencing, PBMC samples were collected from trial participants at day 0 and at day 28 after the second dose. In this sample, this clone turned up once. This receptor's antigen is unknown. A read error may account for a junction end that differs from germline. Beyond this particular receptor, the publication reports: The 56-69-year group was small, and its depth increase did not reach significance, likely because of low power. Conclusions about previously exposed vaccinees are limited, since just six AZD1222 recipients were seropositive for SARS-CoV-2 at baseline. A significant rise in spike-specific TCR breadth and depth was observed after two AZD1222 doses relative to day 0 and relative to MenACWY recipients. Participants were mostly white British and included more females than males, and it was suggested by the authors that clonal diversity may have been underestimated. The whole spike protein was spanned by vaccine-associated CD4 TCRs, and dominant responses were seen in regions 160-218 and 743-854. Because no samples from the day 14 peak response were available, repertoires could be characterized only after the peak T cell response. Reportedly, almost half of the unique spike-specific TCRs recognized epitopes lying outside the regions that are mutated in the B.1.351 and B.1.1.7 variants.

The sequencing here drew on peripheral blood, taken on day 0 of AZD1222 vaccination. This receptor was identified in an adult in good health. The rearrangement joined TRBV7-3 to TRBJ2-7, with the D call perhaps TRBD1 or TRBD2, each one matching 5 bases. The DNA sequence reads TGTGCCAGCAGCCTAACCGGGACGGAGGAGCAGTACTTC. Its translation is CASSLTGTEEQYF.